This T cell receptor (beta chain) was obtained from a study of blood T cell repertoires in COVID-19. Study-level information: T cells, B-cell-depleted T cells, or PBMCs provided the cDNA or gDNA that served as material.

Measured with immunoSEQ multiplex PCR; TCRdb has only the in-frame clones, and not every one. The sample contains 270,000 or so clones, around 90% of which appear only once. This CDR3 spans 16 amino acids. V lost 3 bases to trimming and J lost 5 bases; unmatched junction nucleotides: 10. CDR1 is LNHDA and CDR2 is SQIVND in the germline V gene (reference sequence). Specimen: peripheral blood. This TCR came from a woman aged 55-70 years with COVID-19, enrolled during active disease. V and J are TRBV19 and TRBJ2-7, with 10 bases that match TRBD1. DNA for the CDR3: TGTGCCAGTAGTATCTGGGGGGGGACAGGGGCCAACGAGCAGTACTTC. Translation: CASSIWGGTGANEQYF.